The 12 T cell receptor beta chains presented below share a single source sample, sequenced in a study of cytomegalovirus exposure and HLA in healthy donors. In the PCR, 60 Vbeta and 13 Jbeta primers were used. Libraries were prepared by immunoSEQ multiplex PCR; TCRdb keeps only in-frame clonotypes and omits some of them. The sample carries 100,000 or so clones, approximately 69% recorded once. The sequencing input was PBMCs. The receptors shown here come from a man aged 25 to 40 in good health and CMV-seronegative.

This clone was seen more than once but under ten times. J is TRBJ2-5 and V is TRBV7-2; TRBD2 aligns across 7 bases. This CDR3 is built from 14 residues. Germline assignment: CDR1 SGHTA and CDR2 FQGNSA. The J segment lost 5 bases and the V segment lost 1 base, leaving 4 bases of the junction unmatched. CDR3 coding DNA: TGTGCCAGCAGCTTAGGAATTAGCGGGGAGACCCAGTACTTC. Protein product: CASSLGISGETQYF. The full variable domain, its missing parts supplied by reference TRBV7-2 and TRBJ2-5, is GAGVSQSPSNKVTEKGKDVELRCDPISGHTALYWYRQSLGQGLEFLIYFQGNSAPDKSGLPSDRFSAERTGGSVSTLTIQRTQQEDSAVYLCASSLGISGETQYFGPGTRLLVL.

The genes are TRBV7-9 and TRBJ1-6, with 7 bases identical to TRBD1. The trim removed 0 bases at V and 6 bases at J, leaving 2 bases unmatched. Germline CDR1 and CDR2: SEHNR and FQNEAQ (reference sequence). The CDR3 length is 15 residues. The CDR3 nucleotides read TGTGCCAGCAGCTTAGCTTGGGACAGTAATTCACCCCTCCACTTT. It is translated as CASSLAWDSNSPLHF.

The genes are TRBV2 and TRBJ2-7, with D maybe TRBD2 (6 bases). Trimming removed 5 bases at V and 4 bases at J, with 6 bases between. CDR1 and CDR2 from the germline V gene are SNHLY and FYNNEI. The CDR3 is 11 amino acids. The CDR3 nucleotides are TGTGCCAGCAGTCGGGAGTACGAGCAGTACTTC. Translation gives CASSREYEQYF.

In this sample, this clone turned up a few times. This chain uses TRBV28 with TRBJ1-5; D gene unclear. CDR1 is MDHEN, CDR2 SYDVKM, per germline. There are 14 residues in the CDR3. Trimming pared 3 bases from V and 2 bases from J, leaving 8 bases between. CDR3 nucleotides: TGTGCCAGCAGTTTGATAAGAGGCAATCAGCCCCAGCATTTT. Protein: CASSLIRGNQPQHF.

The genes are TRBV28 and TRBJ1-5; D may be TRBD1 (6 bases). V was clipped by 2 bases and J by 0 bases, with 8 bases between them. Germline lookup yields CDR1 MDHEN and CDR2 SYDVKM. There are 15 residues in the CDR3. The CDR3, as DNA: TGTGCCAGCAGTTTACTACAGGGTAGCAATCAGCCCCAGCATTTT. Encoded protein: CASSLLQGSNQPQHF.

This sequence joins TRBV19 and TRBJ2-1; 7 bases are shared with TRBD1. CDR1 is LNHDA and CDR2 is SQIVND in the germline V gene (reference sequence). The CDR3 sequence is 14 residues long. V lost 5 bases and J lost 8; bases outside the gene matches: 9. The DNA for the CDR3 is TGTGCCAGTAGTCCATACAGGGGTTTCGATGAGCAGTTCTTC. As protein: CASSPYRGFDEQFF.

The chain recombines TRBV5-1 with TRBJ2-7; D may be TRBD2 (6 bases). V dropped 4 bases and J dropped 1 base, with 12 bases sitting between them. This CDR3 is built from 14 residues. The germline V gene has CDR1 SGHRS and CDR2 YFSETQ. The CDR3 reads CASSELAASYEQYF. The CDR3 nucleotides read TGCGCCAGCAGCGAGTTAGCGGCTTCCTACGAGCAGTACTTC.

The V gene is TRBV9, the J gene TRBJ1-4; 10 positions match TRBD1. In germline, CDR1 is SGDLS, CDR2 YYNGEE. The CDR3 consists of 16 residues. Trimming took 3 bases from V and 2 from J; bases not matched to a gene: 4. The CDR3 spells CASSEGQGLTNEKLFF. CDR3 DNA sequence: TGTGCCAGCAGCGAGGGACAGGGGTTGACTAATGAAAAACTGTTTTTT. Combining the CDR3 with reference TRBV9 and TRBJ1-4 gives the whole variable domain DSGVTQTPKHLITATGQRVTLRCSPRSGDLSVYWYQQSLDQGLQFLIQYYNGEERAKGNILERFSAQQFPDLHSELNLSSLELGDSALYFCASSEGQGLTNEKLFFGSGTQLSVL.

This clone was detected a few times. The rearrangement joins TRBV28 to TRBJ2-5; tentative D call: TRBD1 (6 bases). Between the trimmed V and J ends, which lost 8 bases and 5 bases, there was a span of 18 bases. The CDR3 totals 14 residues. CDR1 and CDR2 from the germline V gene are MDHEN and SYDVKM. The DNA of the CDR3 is TGTGCCAGCCTTGAAGGGGGTAGAAAGGAGACCCAGTACTTC. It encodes CASLEGGRKETQYF. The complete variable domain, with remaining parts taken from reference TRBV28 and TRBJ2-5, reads DVKVTQSSRYLVKRTGEKVFLECVQDMDHENMFWYRQDPGLGLRLIYFSYDVKMKEKGDIPEGYSVSREKKERFSLILESASTNQTSMYLCASLEGGRKETQYFGPGTRLLVL.

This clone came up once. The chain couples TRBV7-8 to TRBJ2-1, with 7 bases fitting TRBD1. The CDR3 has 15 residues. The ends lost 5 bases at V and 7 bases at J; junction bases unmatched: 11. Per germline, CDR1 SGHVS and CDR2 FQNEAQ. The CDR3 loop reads CASSARWDSPNEQFF. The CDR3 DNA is TGTGCCAGCAGCGCCCGATGGGACAGCCCTAATGAGCAGTTCTTC.

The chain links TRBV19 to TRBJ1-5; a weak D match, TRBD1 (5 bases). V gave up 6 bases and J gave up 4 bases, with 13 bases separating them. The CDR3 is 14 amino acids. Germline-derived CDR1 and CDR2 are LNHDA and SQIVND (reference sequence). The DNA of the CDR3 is TGTGCCAGTAGGGCCAGGGCGGCAAATCAGCCCCAGCATTTT. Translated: CASRARAANQPQHF.

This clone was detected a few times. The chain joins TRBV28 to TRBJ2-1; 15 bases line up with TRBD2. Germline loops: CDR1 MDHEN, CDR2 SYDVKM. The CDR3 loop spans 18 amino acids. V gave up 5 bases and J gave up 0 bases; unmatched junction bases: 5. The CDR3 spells CASSPGLAGGRSYNEQFF. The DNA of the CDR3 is TGTGCCAGCAGTCCGGGACTAGCGGGAGGCCGCTCCTACAATGAGCAGTTCTTC. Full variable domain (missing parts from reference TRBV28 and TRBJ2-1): DVKVTQSSRYLVKRTGEKVFLECVQDMDHENMFWYRQDPGLGLRLIYFSYDVKMKEKGDIPEGYSVSREKKERFSLILESASTNQTSMYLCASSPGLAGGRSYNEQFFGPGTRLTVL.